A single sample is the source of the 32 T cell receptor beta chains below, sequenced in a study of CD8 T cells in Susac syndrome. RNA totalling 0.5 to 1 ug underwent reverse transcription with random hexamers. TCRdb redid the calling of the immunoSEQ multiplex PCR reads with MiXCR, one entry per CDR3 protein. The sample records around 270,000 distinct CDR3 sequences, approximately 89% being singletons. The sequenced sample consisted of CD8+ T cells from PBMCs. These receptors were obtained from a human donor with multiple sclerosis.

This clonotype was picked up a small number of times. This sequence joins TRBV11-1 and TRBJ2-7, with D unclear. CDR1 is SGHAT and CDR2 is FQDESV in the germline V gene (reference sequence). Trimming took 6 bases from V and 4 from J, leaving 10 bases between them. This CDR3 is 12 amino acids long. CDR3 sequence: CASSPKGYEQYF. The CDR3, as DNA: TGTGCCAGCAGTCCTAAGGGTTACGAGCAGTACTTC. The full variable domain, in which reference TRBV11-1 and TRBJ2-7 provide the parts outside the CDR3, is EAEVAQSPRYKITEKSQAVAFWCDPISGHATLYWYRQILGQGPELLVQFQDESVVDDSQLPKDRFSAERLKGVDSTLKIQPAELGDSAMYLCASSPKGYEQYFGPGTRLTVT.

CDR3 DNA: TGTGCCAGCAGCTTGACCTCAGGGCTCCATGCCTACGAGCAGTACTTC. Translating it yields CASSLTSGLHAYEQYF. The chain links TRBV5-6 to TRBJ2-7, with D possibly TRBD1 on 5 matching bases. In germline, CDR1 is SGHDT, CDR2 YYEEEE. V was shortened by 1 base and J by 2 bases, with 16 bases between the two germline ends. The CDR3 is made up of 16 amino acids.

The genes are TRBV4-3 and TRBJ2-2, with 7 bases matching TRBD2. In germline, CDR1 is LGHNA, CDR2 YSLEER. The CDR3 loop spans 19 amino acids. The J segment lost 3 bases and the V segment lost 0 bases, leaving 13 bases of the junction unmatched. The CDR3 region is CASSQDPPWREYHTGELFF. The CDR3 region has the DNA TGCGCCAGCAGCCAAGACCCCCCTTGGCGGGAGTACCACACCGGGGAGCTGTTTTTT.

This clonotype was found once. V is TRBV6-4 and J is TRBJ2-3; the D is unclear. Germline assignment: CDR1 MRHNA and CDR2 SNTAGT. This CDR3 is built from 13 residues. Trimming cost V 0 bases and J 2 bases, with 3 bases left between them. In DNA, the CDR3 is TGTGCCAGCAGTGACTCCGACACAGATACGCAGTATTTT. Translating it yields CASSDSDTDTQYF.

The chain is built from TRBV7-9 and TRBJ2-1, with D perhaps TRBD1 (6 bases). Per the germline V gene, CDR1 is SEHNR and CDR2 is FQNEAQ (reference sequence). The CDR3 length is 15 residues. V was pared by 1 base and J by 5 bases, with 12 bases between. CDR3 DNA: TGTGCCAGCAGCTTAGTGACAGGTCGGCACAATGAGCAGTTCTTC. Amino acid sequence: CASSLVTGRHNEQFF.

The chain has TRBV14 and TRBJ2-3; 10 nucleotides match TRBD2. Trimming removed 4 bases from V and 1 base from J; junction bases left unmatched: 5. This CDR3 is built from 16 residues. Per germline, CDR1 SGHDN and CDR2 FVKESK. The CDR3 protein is CASSLPSGGRTDTQYF. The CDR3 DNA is TGTGCCAGCAGCCTTCCTAGCGGGGGCCGCACAGATACGCAGTATTTT.

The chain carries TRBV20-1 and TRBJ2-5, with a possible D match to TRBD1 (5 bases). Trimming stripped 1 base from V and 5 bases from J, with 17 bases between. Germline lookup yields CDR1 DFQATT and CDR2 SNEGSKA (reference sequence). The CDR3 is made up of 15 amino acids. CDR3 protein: CSARGVAGYFETQYF. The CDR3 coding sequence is TGCAGTGCTAGAGGTGTGGCAGGGTATTTTGAGACCCAGTACTTC.

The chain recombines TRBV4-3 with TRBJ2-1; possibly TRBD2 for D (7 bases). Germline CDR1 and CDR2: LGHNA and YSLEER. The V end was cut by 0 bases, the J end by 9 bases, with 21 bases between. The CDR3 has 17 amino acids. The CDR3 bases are TGCGCCAGCAGCCAAGATCGCAACCGGGGGGCCCGCAGTGAGCAGTTCTTC. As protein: CASSQDRNRGARSEQFF.

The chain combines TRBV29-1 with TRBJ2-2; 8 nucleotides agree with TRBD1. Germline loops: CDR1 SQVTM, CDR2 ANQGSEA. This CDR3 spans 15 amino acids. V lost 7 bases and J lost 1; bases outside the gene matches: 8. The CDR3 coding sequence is TGCAGCGGTAGTGGGACAGGCCTGAACACCGGGGAGCTGTTTTTT. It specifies CSGSGTGLNTGELFF.

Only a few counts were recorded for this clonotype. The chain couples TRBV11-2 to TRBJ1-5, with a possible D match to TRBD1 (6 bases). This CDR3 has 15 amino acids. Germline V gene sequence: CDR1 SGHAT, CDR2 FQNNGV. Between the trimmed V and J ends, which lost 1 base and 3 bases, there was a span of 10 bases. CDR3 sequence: CASSLGQEPNQPQHF. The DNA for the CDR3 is TGTGCCAGCAGCTTAGGACAGGAACCCAATCAGCCCCAGCATTTT. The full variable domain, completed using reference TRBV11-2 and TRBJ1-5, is EAGVAQSPRYKIIEKRQSVAFWCNPISGHATLYWYQQILGQGPKLLIQFQNNGVVDDSQLPKDRFSAERLKGVDSTLKIQPAKLEDSAVYLCASSLGQEPNQPQHFGDGTRLSIL.

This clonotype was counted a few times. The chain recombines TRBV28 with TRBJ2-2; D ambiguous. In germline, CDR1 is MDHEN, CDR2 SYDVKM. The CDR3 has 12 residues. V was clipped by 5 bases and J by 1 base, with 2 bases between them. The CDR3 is CASSQNTGELFF. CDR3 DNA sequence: TGTGCCAGCAGTCAGAACACCGGGGAGCTGTTTTTT.

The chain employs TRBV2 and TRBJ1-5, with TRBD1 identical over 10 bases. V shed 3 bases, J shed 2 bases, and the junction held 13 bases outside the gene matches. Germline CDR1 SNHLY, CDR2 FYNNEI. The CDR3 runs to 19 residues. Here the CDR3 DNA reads TGTGCCAGCAGTGATCCGACTCCTAGACAGGGGGCAGGCAATCAGCCCCAGCATTTT. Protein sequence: CASSDPTPRQGAGNQPQHF.

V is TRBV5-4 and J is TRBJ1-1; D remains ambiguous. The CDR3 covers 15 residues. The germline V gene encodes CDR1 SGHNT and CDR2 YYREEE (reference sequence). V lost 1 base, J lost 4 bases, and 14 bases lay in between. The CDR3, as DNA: TGTGCCAGCAGCTTGTCGGCAACATGGGGCACTGAAGCTTTCTTT. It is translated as CASSLSATWGTEAFF.

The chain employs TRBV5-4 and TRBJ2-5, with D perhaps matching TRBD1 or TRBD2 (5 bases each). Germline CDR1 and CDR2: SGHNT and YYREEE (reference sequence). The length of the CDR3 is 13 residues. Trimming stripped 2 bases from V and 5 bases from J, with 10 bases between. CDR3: CASSFSGTETQYF. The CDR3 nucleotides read TGTGCCAGCAGCTTTTCCGGGACCGAGACCCAGTACTTC. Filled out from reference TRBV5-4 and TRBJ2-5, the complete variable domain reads ETGVTQSPTHLIKTRGQQVTLRCSSQSGHNTVSWYQQALGQGPQFIFQYYREEENGRGNFPPRFSGLQFPNYSSELNVNALELDDSALYLCASSFSGTETQYFGPGTRLLVL.

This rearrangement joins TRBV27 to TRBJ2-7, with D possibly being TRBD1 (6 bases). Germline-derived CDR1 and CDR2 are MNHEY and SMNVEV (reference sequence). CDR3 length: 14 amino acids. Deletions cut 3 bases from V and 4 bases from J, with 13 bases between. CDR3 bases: TGTGCCAGCAGTTTTTCAGGGGCTTTTTACGAGCAGTACTTC. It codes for CASSFSGAFYEQYF.

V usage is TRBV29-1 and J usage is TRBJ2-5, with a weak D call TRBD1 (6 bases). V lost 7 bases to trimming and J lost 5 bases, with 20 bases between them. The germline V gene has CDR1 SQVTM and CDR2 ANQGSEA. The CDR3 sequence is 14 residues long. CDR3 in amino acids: CSASPQGGGETQYF. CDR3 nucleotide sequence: TGCAGCGCCTCACCCCAGGGTGGGGGCGAGACCCAGTACTTC.

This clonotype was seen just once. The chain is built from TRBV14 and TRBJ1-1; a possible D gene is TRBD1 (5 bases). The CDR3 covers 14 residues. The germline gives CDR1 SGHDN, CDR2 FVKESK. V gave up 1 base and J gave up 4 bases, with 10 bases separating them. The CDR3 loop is CASSQGHGGTEAFF. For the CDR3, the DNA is TGTGCCAGCAGCCAAGGTCACGGGGGCACTGAAGCTTTCTTT.

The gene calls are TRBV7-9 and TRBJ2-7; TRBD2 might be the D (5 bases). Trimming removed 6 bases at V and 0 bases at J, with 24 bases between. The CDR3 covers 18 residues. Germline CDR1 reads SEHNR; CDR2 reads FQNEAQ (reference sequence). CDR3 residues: CASSSPGGVAPSSYEQYF. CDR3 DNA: TGTGCCAGCAGTTCCCCTGGTGGCGTAGCGCCGAGCTCCTACGAGCAGTACTTC.

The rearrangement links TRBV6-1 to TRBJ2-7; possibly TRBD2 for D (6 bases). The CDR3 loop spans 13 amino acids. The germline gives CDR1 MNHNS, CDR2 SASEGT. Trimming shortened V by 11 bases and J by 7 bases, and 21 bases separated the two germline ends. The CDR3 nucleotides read TGTGCCGGACGCCCGGGGGAGTCTTGGGAGCAGTACTTC. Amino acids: CAGRPGESWEQYF.

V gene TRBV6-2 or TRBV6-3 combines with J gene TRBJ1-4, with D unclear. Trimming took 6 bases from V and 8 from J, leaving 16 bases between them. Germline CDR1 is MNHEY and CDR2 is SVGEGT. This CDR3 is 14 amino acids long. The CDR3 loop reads CASSPLSGSEKLFF. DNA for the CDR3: TGTGCCAGCAGCCCTCTGTCGGGAAGCGAAAAACTGTTTTTT.

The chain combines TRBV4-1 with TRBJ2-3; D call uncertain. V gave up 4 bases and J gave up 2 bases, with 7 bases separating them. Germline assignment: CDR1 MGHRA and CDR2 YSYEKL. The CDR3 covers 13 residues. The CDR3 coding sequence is TGCGCCAGCAGCCCTCCGGTCACAGATACGCAGTATTTT. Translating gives CASSPPVTDTQYF.

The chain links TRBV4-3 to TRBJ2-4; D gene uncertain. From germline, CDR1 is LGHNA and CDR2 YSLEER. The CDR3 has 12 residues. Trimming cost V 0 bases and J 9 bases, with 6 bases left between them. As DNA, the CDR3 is TGCGCCAGCAGCCAAGATTCCGGCATTCAGTACTTC. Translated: CASSQDSGIQYF.

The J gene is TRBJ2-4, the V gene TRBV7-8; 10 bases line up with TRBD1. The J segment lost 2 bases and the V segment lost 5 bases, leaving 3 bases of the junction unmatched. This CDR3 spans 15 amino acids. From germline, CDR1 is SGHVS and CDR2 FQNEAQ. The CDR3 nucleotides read TGTGCCAGCAGCCGGGACAGGGGTACCAAAAACATTCAGTACTTC. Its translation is CASSRDRGTKNIQYF.

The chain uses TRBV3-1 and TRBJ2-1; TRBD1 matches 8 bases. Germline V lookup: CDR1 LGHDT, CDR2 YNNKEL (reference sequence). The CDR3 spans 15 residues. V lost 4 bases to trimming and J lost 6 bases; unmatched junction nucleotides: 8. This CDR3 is CASSLFWDRFNEQFF. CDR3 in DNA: TGTGCCAGCAGCCTATTTTGGGACAGGTTCAATGAGCAGTTCTTC.

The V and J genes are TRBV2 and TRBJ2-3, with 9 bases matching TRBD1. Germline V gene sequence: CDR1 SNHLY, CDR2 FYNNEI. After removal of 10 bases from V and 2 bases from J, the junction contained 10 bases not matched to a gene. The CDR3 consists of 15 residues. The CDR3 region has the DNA TGTGCCACCAGAAGCGGGACAGGGAACACAGATACGCAGTATTTT. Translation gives CATRSGTGNTDTQYF. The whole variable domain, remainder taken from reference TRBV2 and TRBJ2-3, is EPEVTQTPSHQVTQMGQEVILRCVPISNHLYFYWYRQILGQKVEFLVSFYNNEISEKSEIFDDQFSVERPDGSNFTLKIRSTKLEDSAMYFCATRSGTGNTDTQYFGPGTRLTVL.

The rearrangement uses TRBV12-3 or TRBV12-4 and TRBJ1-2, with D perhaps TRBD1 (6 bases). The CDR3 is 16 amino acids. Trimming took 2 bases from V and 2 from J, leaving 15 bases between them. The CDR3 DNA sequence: TGTGCCAGCAGTTTATTGGGCACGGGACACAACTATGGCTACACCTTC. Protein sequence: CASSLLGTGHNYGYTF.

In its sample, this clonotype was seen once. The CDR3, as DNA: TGTGCCAGCAGCTCCGGGACACCATCTAATGAAAAACTGTTTTTT. Its protein is CASSSGTPSNEKLFF. The chain joins TRBV13 to TRBJ1-4, with a possible D match to TRBD1 (6 bases). V lost 4 bases and J 3 bases, leaving 12 bases between the germline ends. This CDR3 has 15 residues. Germline CDR1 and CDR2: PRHDT and FYEKMQ (reference sequence).

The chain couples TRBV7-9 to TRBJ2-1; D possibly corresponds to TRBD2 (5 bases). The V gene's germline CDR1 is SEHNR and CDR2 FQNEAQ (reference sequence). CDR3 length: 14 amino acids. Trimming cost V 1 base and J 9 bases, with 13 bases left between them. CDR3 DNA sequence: TGTGCCAGCAGCTTAGTTAGGCTAGCCAGTGAGCAGTTCTTC. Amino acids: CASSLVRLASEQFF.

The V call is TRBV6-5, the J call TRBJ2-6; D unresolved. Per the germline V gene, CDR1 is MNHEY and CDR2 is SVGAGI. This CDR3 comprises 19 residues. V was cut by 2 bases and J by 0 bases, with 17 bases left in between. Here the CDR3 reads CASSYSPGNWDSGANVLTF. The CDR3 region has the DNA TGTGCCAGCAGTTACAGCCCGGGCAACTGGGACTCTGGGGCCAACGTCCTGACTTTC.

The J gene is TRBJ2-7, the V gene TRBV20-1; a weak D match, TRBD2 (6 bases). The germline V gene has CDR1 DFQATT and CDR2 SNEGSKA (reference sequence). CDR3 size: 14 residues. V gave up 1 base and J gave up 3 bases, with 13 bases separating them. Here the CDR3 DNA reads TGCAGTGCTAGAGCGGAGGGCGAGTTCTACGAGCAGTACTTC. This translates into CSARAEGEFYEQYF.

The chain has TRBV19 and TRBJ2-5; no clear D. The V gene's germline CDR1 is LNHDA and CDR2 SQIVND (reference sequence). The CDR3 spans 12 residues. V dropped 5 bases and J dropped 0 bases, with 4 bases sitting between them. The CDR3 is CASSPDQETQYF. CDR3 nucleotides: TGTGCCAGTAGTCCCGACCAAGAGACCCAGTACTTC.

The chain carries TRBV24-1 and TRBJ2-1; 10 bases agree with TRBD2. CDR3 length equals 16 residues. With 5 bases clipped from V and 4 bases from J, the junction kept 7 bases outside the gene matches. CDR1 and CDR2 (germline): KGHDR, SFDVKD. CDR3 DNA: TGTGCCACCAGTGGTTCAGGGACTAGCGCTTACAATGAGCAGTTCTTC. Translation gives CATSGSGTSAYNEQFF.